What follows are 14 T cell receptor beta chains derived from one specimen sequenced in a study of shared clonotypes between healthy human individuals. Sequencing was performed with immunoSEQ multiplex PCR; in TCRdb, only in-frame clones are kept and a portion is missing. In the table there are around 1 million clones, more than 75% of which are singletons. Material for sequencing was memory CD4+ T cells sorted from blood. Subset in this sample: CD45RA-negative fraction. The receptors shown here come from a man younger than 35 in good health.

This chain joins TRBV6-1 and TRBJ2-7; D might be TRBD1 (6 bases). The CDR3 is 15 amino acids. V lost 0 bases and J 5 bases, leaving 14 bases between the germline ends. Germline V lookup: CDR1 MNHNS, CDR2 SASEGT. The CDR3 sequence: CASSEAQGPIHEQYF. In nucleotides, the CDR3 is TGTGCCAGCAGTGAAGCACAGGGCCCGATCCACGAGCAGTACTTC.

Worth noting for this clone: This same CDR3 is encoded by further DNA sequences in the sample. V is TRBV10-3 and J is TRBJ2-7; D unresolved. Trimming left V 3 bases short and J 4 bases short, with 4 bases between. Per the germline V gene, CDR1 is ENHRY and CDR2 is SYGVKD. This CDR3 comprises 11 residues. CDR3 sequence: CAISDLYEQYF. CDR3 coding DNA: TGTGCCATCAGTGATTTATACGAGCAGTACTTC.

The CDR3 bases are TGTGCCAGCAGCGCCCGGGACAGTTATTCACCCCTCCACTTT. Its translation is CASSARDSYSPLHF. The chain combines TRBV7-9 with TRBJ1-6, with 7 bases that match TRBD1. Germline trimming cut 5 bases from V and 8 bases from J; bases unmatched to any gene: 6. This CDR3 spans 14 amino acids. Germline values: CDR1 SEHNR, CDR2 FQNEAQ (reference sequence).

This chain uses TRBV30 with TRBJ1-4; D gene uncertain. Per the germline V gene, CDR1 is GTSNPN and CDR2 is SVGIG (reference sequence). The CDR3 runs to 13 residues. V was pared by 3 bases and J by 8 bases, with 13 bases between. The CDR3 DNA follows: TGTGCCTGGAGCACCGGGCCTCGGGAAAAACTGTTTTTT. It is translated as CAWSTGPREKLFF.

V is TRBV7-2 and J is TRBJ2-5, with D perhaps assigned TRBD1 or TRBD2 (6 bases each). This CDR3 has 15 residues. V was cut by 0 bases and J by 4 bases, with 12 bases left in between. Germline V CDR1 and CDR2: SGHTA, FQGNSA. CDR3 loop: CASSLAFGGGETQYF. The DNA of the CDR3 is TGTGCCAGCAGCTTAGCGTTCGGGGGCGGAGAGACCCAGTACTTC.

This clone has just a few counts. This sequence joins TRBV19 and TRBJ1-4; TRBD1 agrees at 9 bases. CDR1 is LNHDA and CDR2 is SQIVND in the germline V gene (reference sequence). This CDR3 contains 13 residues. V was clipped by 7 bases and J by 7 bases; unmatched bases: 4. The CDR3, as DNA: TGTGCCAGTAAGGACAGGGGCCGTGAAAAACTGTTTTTT. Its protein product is CASKDRGREKLFF. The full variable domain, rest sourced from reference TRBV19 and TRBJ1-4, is DGGITQSPKYLFRKEGQNVTLSCEQNLNHDAMYWYRQDPGQGLRLIYYSQIVNDFQKGDIAEGYSVSREKKESFPLTVTSAQKNPTAFYLCASKDRGREKLFFGSGTQLSVL.

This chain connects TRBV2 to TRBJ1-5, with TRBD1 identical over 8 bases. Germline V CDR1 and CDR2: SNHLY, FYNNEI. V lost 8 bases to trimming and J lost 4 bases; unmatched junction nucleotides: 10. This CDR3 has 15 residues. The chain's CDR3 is CASGENRGRNQPQHF. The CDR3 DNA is TGTGCCAGCGGAGAGAACAGGGGGAGGAATCAGCCCCAGCATTTT.

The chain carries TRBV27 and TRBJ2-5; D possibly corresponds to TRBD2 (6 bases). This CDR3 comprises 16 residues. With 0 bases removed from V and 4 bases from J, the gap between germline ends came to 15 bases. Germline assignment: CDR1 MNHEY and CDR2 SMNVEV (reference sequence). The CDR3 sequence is CASSLSPFLGGETQYF. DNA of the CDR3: TGTGCCAGCAGTTTATCCCCCTTCCTGGGGGGAGAGACCCAGTACTTC.

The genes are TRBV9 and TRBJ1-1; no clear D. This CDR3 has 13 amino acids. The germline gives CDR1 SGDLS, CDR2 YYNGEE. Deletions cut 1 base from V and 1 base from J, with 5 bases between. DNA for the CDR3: TGTGCCAGCAGCGTATCCCCGAACACTGAAGCTTTCTTT. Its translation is CASSVSPNTEAFF.

For the CDR3, the DNA is TGTGCCAGCAAAAGGGACACTGAAGCTTTCTTT. Protein: CASKRDTEAFF. This chain links TRBV6-1 with TRBJ1-1; no firm D call. This CDR3 has 11 residues. Trimming stripped 7 bases from V and 3 bases from J, with 6 bases between. Germline V gene sequence: CDR1 MNHNS, CDR2 SASEGT.

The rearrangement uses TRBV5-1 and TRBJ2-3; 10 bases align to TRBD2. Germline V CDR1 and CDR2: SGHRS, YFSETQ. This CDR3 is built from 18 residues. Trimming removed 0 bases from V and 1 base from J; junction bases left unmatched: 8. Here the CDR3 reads CASSLAGLAGARTDTQYF. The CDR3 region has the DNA TGCGCCAGCAGCTTGGCCGGGCTAGCGGGGGCCCGCACAGATACGCAGTATTTT.

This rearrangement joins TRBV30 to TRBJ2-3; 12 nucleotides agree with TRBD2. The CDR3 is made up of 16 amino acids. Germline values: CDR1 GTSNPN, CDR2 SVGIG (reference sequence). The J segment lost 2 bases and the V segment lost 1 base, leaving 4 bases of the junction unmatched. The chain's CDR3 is CAWSAGLAGATDTQYF. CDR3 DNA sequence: TGTGCCTGGAGTGCGGGACTAGCGGGCGCCACAGATACGCAGTATTTT.

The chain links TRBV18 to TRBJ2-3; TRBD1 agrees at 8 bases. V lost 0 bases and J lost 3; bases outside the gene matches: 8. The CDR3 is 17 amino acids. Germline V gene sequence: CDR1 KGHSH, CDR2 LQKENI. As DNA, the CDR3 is TGTGCCAGCTCACCACCGACAGGGGCGCGTAAGACAGATACGCAGTATTTT. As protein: CASSPPTGARKTDTQYF.

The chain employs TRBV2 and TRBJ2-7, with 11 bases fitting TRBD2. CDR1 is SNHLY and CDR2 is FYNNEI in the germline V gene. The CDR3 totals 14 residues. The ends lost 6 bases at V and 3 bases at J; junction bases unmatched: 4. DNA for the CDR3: TGTGCCAGCAGCGGGACTAGCGGCCTCTACGAGCAGTACTTC. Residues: CASSGTSGLYEQYF.